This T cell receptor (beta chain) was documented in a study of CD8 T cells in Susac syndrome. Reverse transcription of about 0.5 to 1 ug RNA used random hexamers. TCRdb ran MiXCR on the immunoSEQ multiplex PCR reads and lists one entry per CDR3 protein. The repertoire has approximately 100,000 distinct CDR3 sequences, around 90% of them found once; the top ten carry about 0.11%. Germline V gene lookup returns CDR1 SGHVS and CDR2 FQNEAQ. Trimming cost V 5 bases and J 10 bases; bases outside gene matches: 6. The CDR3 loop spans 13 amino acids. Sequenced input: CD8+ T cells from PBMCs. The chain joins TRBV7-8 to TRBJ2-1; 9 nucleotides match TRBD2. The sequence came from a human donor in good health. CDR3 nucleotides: TGTGCCAGCAGCGCAGGACTAGCGTCCGAGCAGTTCTTC. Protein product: CASSAGLASEQFF.